The 13 T cell receptor beta chains below come from one sample, sequenced in a study of Graves' ophthalmopathy and Graves' hyperthyroidism. RNA transcripts were the source from which TCR beta CDR3 regions were amplified. Scientists carried out first-round RT-PCR using HTBI primers and then a second-round multiplex PCR. Each CDR3 protein gets one entry after TCRdb re-called the multiplex PCR reads with MiXCR. The sample has around 1,000,000 distinct CDR3 sequences, about 35% seen once. The sequencing input was peripheral blood or thyroid tissue (not recorded which). All receptors come from an adult man with Graves' hyperthyroidism.

This clonotype was detected a few times. This chain joins TRBV5-8 and TRBJ1-4; D call uncertain. The CDR3 consists of 13 residues. The ends were cut back, 2 bases at V and 8 bases at J, with 10 bases in the middle. The germline V gene has CDR1 SGHTS and CDR2 YDEGEE. CDR3 residues: CASSFGRAEKLFF. In DNA form, the CDR3 reads TGTGCCAGCAGCTTTGGTAGGGCCGAAAAACTGTTTTTT. Filled out from reference TRBV5-8 and TRBJ1-4, the complete variable domain reads EAGVTQSPTHLIKTRGQQATLRCSPISGHTSVYWYQQALGLGLQFLLWYDEGEERNRGNFPPRFSGRQFPNYSSELNVNALELEDSALYLCASSFGRAEKLFFGSGTQLSVL.

J is TRBJ2-6 and V is TRBV6-1; D may match TRBD1 or TRBD2 (6 bases each). The CDR3 covers 17 residues. V was pared by 6 bases and J by 0 bases, with 15 bases between. Germline CDR1 and CDR2: MNHNS and SASEGT. The CDR3 DNA is TGTGCCAGCAGAAGGTTGGGGGGCCTCTCTGGGGCCAACGTCCTGACTTTC. Its translation: CASRRLGGLSGANVLTF.

The chain recombines TRBV19 with TRBJ1-1; D perhaps matches TRBD1 (6 bases). The CDR3 covers 11 residues. The V end lost 11 bases, the J end lost 7 bases, and 14 bases lay between the germline ends. CDR1 is LNHDA and CDR2 is SQIVND in the germline V gene (reference sequence). The CDR3 region has the DNA TGTGCCGGGGATAAGACAGGTGAAGCTTTCTTT. Protein product: CAGDKTGEAFF.

This clonotype was observed many times. The gene calls are TRBV7-2 and TRBJ2-7; 7 bases are a match to TRBD2. V dropped 5 bases and J dropped 3; count of bases not matched to a gene: 7. This CDR3 is built from 14 residues. The V gene's germline CDR1 is SGHTA and CDR2 FQGNSA. CDR3 coding DNA: TGTGCCAGCAGCCTTGAGCGGGGCCGCTACGAGCAGTACTTC. It encodes CASSLERGRYEQYF.

This chain connects TRBV7-9 to TRBJ2-5; no firm D call. Germline V CDR1 and CDR2: SEHNR, FQNEAQ (reference sequence). The CDR3 extends over 14 amino acids. V lost 4 bases to trimming and J lost 2 bases, with 11 bases between them. The CDR3 nucleotides are TGTGCCAGCAGCTACGCGCGGATTCAAGAGACCCAGTACTTC. It specifies CASSYARIQETQYF. The full variable domain, completed using reference TRBV7-9 and TRBJ2-5, is DTGVSQNPRHKITKRGQNVTFRCDPISEHNRLYWYRQTLGQGPEFLTYFQNEAQLEKSRLLSDRFSAERPKGSFSTLEIQRTEQGDSAMYLCASSYARIQETQYFGPGTRLLVL.

In its sample, this clonotype was seen a few times. The chain joins TRBV18 to TRBJ2-5, with 7 bases that match TRBD1. This CDR3 spans 13 amino acids. The V gene's germline CDR1 is KGHSH and CDR2 LQKENI. J was trimmed by 4 bases and V by 8 bases; bases with no gene match: 7. Written as DNA, the CDR3 is TGTGCCAGCGGGCACAGGGGTGGAGAGACCCAGTACTTC. Its translation: CASGHRGGETQYF.

Of note for this clonotype: The missing conserved phenylalanine or tryptophan at the end of this CDR3 makes a read error likely. It is unclear where the CDR3 begins or ends on the DNA, so no DNA is shown, and the CDR3 is as TCRdb lists it. The rearrangement uses TRBV7-9 and TRBJ1-2. The CDR3 spans 9 residues, counting both ends. Germline V gives CDR1 SEHNR, CDR2 FQNEAQ (reference sequence). This chain's CDR3 is CASSSSPTY.

The CDR3 DNA reads TGTGCCAGCAGCTTAAGAAGGGGAGCTGAATCTGGGGCCAACGTCCTGACTTTC. Its protein is CASSLRRGAESGANVLTF. This chain joins TRBV7-2 and TRBJ2-6; perhaps D is TRBD1 or TRBD2 (5 bases each). The V end was cut by 2 bases, the J end by 1 base, with 15 bases between. This CDR3 region has 18 residues. Germline CDR1 and CDR2: SGHTA and FQGNSA.

In the case of this clonotype: The DNA is left out, because the CDR3 cannot be placed on it with certainty; the CDR3 is given as TCRdb lists it. The chain combines TRBV4-1 with TRBJ1-2; TRBD1 reflects the table's D call only, with no check against the DNA. The germline CDR1 and CDR2 sequences are MGHRA and YSYEKL. Termini included, the CDR3 measures 18 amino acids. The CDR3: CASSQYQPGQKAFFGYTF.

The chain carries TRBV20-1 and TRBJ2-2; the match to TRBD1 covers 7 bases. V gave up 5 bases and J gave up 6 bases; unmatched junction bases: 9. Germline V lookup: CDR1 DFQATT, CDR2 SNEGSKA (reference sequence). The CDR3 extends over 14 amino acids. The DNA of the CDR3 is TGCAGTGCTCTTGGGACAGTCGGTGCCGGGGAGCTGTTTTTT. It is translated as CSALGTVGAGELFF.

This clonotype has a handful of counts. The rearrangement joins TRBV10-3 to TRBJ1-3; D unresolved. Trimming pared 5 bases from V and 4 bases from J, leaving 6 bases between. This CDR3 has 12 amino acids. The germline V gene encodes CDR1 ENHRY and CDR2 SYGVKD. CDR3 nucleotide sequence: TGTGCCATCAGTTCGGACGGAAACACCATATATTTT. The encoded protein is CAISSDGNTIYF.

This clonotype was picked up a small number of times. The CDR3 DNA reads TGTGCCAGCAGCGTAGGTGCGGGGACCTCTGGGGCCAACGTCCTGACTTTC. Residues: CASSVGAGTSGANVLTF. This chain connects TRBV9 to TRBJ2-6; possible D gene TRBD2, 6 bases. This CDR3 spans 17 amino acids. Germline CDR1 and CDR2: SGDLS and YYNGEE. V shed 0 bases and J shed 0 bases, with 10 bases lying between them.

There are many counts of this clonotype. The chain is built from TRBV7-7 and TRBJ2-7; D is possibly TRBD2 (5 bases). This CDR3 contains 13 residues. V was clipped by 5 bases and J by 3 bases, with 11 bases between them. The V gene's germline CDR1 is SSHAT and CDR2 FNYEAQ (reference sequence). The DNA of the CDR3 is TGTGCCAGCAGCCCCATGGGGAGCTACGAGCAGTACTTC. It specifies CASSPMGSYEQYF. Variable domain in full (rest from reference TRBV7-7 and TRBJ2-7): GAGVSQSPRYKVTKRGQDVTLRCDPISSHATLYWYQQALGQGPEFLTYFNYEAQPDKSGLPSDRFSAERPEGSISTLTIQRTEQRDSAMYRCASSPMGSYEQYFGPGTRLTVT.